This passage covers 14 T cell receptor beta chains from one sample sequenced in a study of blood T cell repertoires in COVID-19. Here immunoSEQ multiplex PCR was the method, and the copy in TCRdb shows in-frame clones only, minus some. Of 130,000 to 150,000 clones in the sample, 85% were seen once. Sequenced input: peripheral blood. Receptors originate from a woman aged 40 to 55 with active or convalescent COVID-19.

The V call is TRBV9, the J call TRBJ2-2; TRBD2 might be the D (5 bases). Germline loops: CDR1 SGDLS, CDR2 YYNGEE. Trimming took off 0 bases at V and 0 bases at J, with 6 bases between the two ends. There are 15 residues in the CDR3. CDR3 sequence (DNA): TGTGCCAGCAGCGTAGCGGGGACGAACACCGGGGAGCTGTTTTTT. Translation: CASSVAGTNTGELFF.

The CDR3 DNA follows: TGTGCCAGCAGCCTCGACAGGGCGAATTCACCCCTCCACTTT. Translation: CASSLDRANSPLHF. The J gene is TRBJ1-6, the V gene TRBV9, with TRBD1 identical over 7 bases. Per germline, CDR1 SGDLS and CDR2 YYNGEE. V lost 4 bases and J lost 7; bases outside the gene matches: 5. The CDR3 loop spans 14 amino acids.

The genes are TRBV28 and TRBJ1-1; D may be TRBD1 (6 bases). V shed 5 bases and J shed 1 base, with 11 bases lying between them. Germline CDR1 and CDR2: MDHEN and SYDVKM. The CDR3 is 14 residues long. CDR3 bases: TGTGCCAGCAGTGCAGGGGTGAGGAACACTGAAGCTTTCTTT. Encoded protein: CASSAGVRNTEAFF.

The chain links TRBV24-1 to TRBJ2-1; D gene ambiguous. This CDR3 is built from 14 residues. The V gene lost 4 bases and the J gene lost 8 bases, with 14 bases spanning the gap. Germline CDR1 reads KGHDR; CDR2 reads SFDVKD. Here the CDR3 DNA reads TGTGCCACCAGTGACTCCCCGCCTGAGCATGAGCAGTTCTTC. Residues: CATSDSPPEHEQFF.

Only one count was recorded for this clone. The J gene is TRBJ2-3, the V gene TRBV28, with D maybe TRBD1 (5 bases). CDR3 length: 17 amino acids. V was clipped by 5 bases and J by 1 base, with 19 bases between them. Germline CDR1 and CDR2: MDHEN and SYDVKM. This CDR3 is CASSREESKGGTDTQYF. Written as DNA, the CDR3 is TGTGCCAGCAGTCGAGAAGAGAGCAAAGGGGGCACAGATACGCAGTATTTT.

This rearrangement joins TRBV4-2 to TRBJ2-7; perhaps TRBD2 as D (5 bases). V was clipped by 4 bases and J by 2 bases, with 15 bases between them. There are 15 residues in the CDR3. CDR1 is LGHNA and CDR2 is YNFKEQ in the germline V gene. CDR3 loop: CASSPRRDGAYEQYF. The CDR3 nucleotides are TGTGCCAGCAGCCCCCGACGGGATGGAGCCTACGAGCAGTACTTC.

The J gene is TRBJ1-1, the V gene TRBV2; 10 positions agree with TRBD1. Germline values: CDR1 SNHLY, CDR2 FYNNEI. V was pared by 7 bases and J by 4 bases, with 6 bases of the junction left unmatched. The CDR3 spans 14 residues. Written as DNA, the CDR3 is TGTGCCAGCACCTCGACAGGGGGCCCCACTGAAGCTTTCTTT. It specifies CASTSTGGPTEAFF.

This chain joins TRBV27 and TRBJ2-7; TRBD1 matches at 7 bases. The ends lost 6 bases at V and 0 bases at J; junction bases unmatched: 8. In germline, CDR1 is MNHEY, CDR2 SMNVEV (reference sequence). There are 15 residues in the CDR3. The CDR3 loop is CASSARQGVSYEQYF. The CDR3 nucleotides are TGTGCCAGCAGCGCTAGACAGGGAGTCTCCTACGAGCAGTACTTC.

The chain uses TRBV4-1 and TRBJ2-2; 12 bases line up with TRBD2. J gave up 3 bases and V 5 bases, and 10 bases lay outside the gene matches. This CDR3 has 18 residues. Germline V lookup: CDR1 MGHRA, CDR2 YSYEKL. CDR3 region: CASSFRILAGGDTGELFF. The CDR3 coding sequence is TGCGCCAGCAGCTTCCGTATACTAGCGGGAGGTGACACCGGGGAGCTGTTTTTT.

The J gene is TRBJ2-5, the V gene TRBV7-2; TRBD1 matches 12 bases. V trimming: 9 bases; J trimming: 4 bases; junction bases outside the gene matches: 3. The CDR3 contains 13 residues. CDR1 SGHTA and CDR2 FQGNSA come from the germline V gene. Written as DNA, the CDR3 is TGTGCCAGTGGGACAGGGGGCGTAGAGACCCAGTACTTC. It encodes CASGTGGVETQYF.

The rearrangement uses TRBV18 and TRBJ2-7; weak D call: TRBD1 (5 bases). This CDR3 is built from 14 residues. Germline CDR1 and CDR2: KGHSH and LQKENI. V lost 2 bases and J 2 bases, leaving 10 bases between the germline ends. The CDR3 here is CASSPGAAAYEQYF. DNA for the CDR3: TGTGCCAGCTCACCAGGGGCAGCAGCCTACGAGCAGTACTTC.

This sequence joins TRBV10-3 and TRBJ2-1; D call uncertain. Germline V gene lookup returns CDR1 ENHRY and CDR2 SYGVKD. This CDR3 region has 12 residues. V gave up 2 bases and J gave up 6 bases, with 5 bases separating them. CDR3 nucleotides: TGTGCCATCAGTGAGGGGCGCAATGAGCAGTTCTTC. Translated: CAISEGRNEQFF.

V and J are TRBV10-3 and TRBJ1-5, with a possible D match to TRBD1 (5 bases). The V end lost 0 bases, the J end lost 0 bases, and 9 bases lay between the germline ends. Germline V gives CDR1 ENHRY, CDR2 SYGVKD. The CDR3 spans 16 residues. Here the CDR3 reads CAISESGGFSNQPQHF. CDR3 bases: TGTGCCATCAGTGAGTCGGGGGGGTTTAGCAATCAGCCCCAGCATTTT.

Here the CDR3 DNA reads TGCGCCAGCAGCTTGGGCCTTTCAGGGGACGGGGAGACCCAGTACTTC. This codes for CASSLGLSGDGETQYF. This sequence joins TRBV5-1 and TRBJ2-5, with TRBD1 as a possible D gene (6 bases). The CDR3 consists of 16 residues. Germline values: CDR1 SGHRS, CDR2 YFSETQ. V was clipped by 0 bases and J by 5 bases, with 17 bases between them.